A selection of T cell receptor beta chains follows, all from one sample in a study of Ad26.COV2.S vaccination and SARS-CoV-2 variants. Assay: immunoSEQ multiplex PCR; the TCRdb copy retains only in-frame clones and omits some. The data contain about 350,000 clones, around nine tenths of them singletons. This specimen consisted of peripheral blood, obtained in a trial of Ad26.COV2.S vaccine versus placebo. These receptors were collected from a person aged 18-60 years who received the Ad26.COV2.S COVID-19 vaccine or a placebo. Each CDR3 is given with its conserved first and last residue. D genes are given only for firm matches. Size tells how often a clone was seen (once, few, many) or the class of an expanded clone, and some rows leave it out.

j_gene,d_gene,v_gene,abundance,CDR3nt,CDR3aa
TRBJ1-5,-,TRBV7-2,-,TGTGCCAGCAGCTTAGAAGTGGACCATGGGAGCAATCAGCCCCAGCATTTT,CASSLEVDHGSNQPQHF
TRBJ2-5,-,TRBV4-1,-,TGCGCCAGCAGCCAAGGGCACGGGGACCAAGAGACCCAGTACTTC,CASSQGHGDQETQYF
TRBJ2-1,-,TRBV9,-,TGTGCCAGCAGCGTAGAGGGGAGTTTCGGGGAGCAGTTCTTC,CASSVEGSFGEQFF
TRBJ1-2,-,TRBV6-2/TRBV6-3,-,TGTGCCAGCAGCATTTTTAGGACGGAGTATGGCTACACCTTC,CASSIFRTEYGYTF
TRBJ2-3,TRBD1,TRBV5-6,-,TGTGCCAGCAGCCTACAGGGGGCAGGCACAGATACGCAGTATTTT,CASSLQGAGTDTQYF
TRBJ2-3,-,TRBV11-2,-,TGTGCCAGCAGCTTAGTCGGGGCGGGACCAGATACGCAGTATTTT,CASSLVGAGPDTQYF
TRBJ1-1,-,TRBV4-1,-,TGCGCCAGCAGCCAAGGATCGTCATCGGGGGTATCGGCTTTCTTT,CASSQGSSSGVSAFF
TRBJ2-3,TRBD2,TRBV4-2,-,TGTGCCAGCAGCCAAGATCCCGCAGCGGGGAGTGCAGATACGCAGTATTTT,CASSQDPAAGSADTQYF
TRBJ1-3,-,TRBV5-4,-,TGTGCCAGCAGCTTGGGTTTCGAAGGAAAGATATATTTT,CASSLGFEGKIYF
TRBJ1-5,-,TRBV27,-,TGTGCCAGCAGGTCCGGGGCCGGGAATCAGCCCCAGCATTTT,CASRSGAGNQPQHF
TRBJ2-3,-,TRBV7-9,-,TGTGCCAGCAGCTTAGCGACTGTTCGCGAGGGCACAGATACGCAGTATTTT,CASSLATVREGTDTQYF
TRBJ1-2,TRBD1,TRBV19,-,TGTGCCAGTAGTATAGCTGGGACAGGGGGCATCGTGAGCTATGGCTACACCTTC,CASSIAGTGGIVSYGYTF
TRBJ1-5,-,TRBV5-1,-,TGCGCCAGCAGCTTCAATGGAGTGGGCAATCAGCCCCAGCATTTT,CASSFNGVGNQPQHF
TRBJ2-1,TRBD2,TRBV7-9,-,TGTGCCAGCAGCAACCCTAGCGGGAGGGCCATGAATGAGCAGTTCTTC,CASSNPSGRAMNEQFF
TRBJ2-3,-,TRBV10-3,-,TGTGCCATCAGTGAGGGGTTGGATACGCAGTATTTT,CAISEGLDTQYF
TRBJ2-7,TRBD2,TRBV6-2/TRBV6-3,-,TGTGCCAGCAGTACTCTGACTAGCGGGCACGATCACCAGTACTTC,CASSTLTSGHDHQYF
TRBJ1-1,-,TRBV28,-,TGTGCCAGCAGTTTTCCGGGGGCCCGCAAAGCTTTCTTT,CASSFPGARKAFF
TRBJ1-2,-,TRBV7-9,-,TGTGCCAGCAGCCCTCGAAGGGAAGCTAACTATGGCTACACCTTC,CASSPRREANYGYTF
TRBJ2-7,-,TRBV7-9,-,TGTGCCAGCAGCTTAGGGCGATACGAGCAGTACTTC,CASSLGRYEQYF
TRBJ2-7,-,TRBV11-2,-,TGTGCCAGCAGCCCCGGGACGGATTACGAGCAGTACTTC,CASSPGTDYEQYF
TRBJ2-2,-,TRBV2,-,TGTGCCAGCAGCCCGGGGACCTCGAACACCGGGGAGCTGTTTTTT,CASSPGTSNTGELFF
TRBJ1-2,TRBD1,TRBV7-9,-,TGTGCCAGCAGCTTCCCGACAGGGGCTAACTATGGCTACACCTTC,CASSFPTGANYGYTF
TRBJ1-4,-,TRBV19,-,TGTGCCGGGAAGATTAATGAAAAACTGTTTTTT,CAGKINEKLFF
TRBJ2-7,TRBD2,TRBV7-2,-,TGTGCCAGCAGCTTATCGCTAGCGGTGGACTACGAGCAGTACTTC,CASSLSLAVDYEQYF
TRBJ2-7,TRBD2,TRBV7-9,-,TGTGCCAGCAGCTTCCCGACTAGCGGGGGCCGTAACGCCTACGAGCAGTACTTC,CASSFPTSGGRNAYEQYF
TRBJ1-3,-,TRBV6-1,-,TGTGCCAGCAGTGAAGCGTGGTCGTTGGGGGCTGGAAACACCATATATTTT,CASSEAWSLGAGNTIYF
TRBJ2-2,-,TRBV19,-,TGTGCCAGTAGCGATACAAGCGCCGGGGAGCTGTTTTTT,CASSDTSAGELFF
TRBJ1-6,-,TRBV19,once,TGTGCCAGTAGTATCAGGGAGTATAATTCACCCCTCCACTTT,CASSIREYNSPLHF
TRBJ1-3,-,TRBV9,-,TGTGCCAGCAGCGCCAGGACGGGCCCCATATATTTT,CASSARTGPIYF
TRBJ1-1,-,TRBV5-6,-,TGTGCCAGCAGCTTAAGTGCGGCTCTCGAAGCTTTCTTT,CASSLSAALEAFF
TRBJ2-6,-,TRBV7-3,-,TGTGCCAGCAGCTTAGAGGGGAGCCTCTCTGGGGCCAACGTCCTGACTTTC,CASSLEGSLSGANVLTF
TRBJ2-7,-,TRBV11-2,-,TGTGCCAGCAGCTTAGAGGGGGCTTGGGAAACTAGACAAGGGGAGCAGTACTTC,CASSLEGAWETRQGEQYF
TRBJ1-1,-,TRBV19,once,TGTGCCAGTAGTATGGGCGGAACTGAAGCTTTCTTT,CASSMGGTEAFF
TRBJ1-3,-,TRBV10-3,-,TGTGCCATCAGTGGTCAGGGCTCTGGAAACACCATATATTTT,CAISGQGSGNTIYF
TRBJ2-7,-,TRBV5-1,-,TGCGCCAGCAGCTTGGGACAGGCGATGTACGAGCAGTACTTC,CASSLGQAMYEQYF
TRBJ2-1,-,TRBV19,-,TGTGCCAGTTCACAGCGAGCAACTGAGCAGTTCTTC,CASSQRATEQFF
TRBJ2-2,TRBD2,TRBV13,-,TGTGCCAGCAGCGCCCTAGCGGGCCTCCGAACCGGGGAGCTGTTTTTT,CASSALAGLRTGELFF
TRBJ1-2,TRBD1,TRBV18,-,TGTGCCAGCTCACCATATGGGGACAGGGCTGCTTATGGCTACACCTTC,CASSPYGDRAAYGYTF
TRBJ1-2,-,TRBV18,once,TGTGCCAGCTCATGGAAAGAGAATGGCTACACCTTC,CASSWKENGYTF
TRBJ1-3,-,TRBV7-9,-,TGTGCCAGCAGCTTAGTAGACAAGAGGGACACCATATATTTT,CASSLVDKRDTIYF
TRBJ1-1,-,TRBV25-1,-,TGTGCCAGCAGTGAAAACCGGAGGACTTACCCTGAAGCTTTCTTT,CASSENRRTYPEAFF
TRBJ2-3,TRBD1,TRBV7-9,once,TGTGCCAGCAGCTTAGTCGGACAGGGAACAGATACGCAGTATTTT,CASSLVGQGTDTQYF
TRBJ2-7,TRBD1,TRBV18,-,TGTGCCAGCTCACCAGGTTTCAGGGGGCCATCCGAGCAGTACTTC,CASSPGFRGPSEQYF
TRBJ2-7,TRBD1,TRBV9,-,TGTGCCAGCAGCGTAGGAGAGGGACAGCACTACGAGCAGTACTTC,CASSVGEGQHYEQYF